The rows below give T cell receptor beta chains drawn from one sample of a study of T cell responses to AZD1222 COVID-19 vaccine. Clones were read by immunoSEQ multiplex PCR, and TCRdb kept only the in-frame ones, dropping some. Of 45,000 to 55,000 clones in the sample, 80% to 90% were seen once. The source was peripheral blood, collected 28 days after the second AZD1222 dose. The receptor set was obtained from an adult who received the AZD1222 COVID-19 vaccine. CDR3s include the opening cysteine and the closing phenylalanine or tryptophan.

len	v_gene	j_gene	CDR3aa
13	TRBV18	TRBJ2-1	CASSPGSGNEQFF
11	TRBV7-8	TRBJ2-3	CASILRDTQYF
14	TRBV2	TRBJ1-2	CASSQGQENYGYTF
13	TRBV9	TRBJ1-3	CASSQSSGNTIYF
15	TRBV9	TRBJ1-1	CASSVEGEMNTEAFF
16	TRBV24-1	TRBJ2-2	CATSDLDRGDTGELFF
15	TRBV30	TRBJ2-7	CAWSDGTSGSYEQYF
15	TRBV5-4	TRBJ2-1	CASSLGQGPNNEQFF
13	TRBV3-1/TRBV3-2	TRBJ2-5	CASSQGEVATQYF
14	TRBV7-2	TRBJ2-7	CASSRDVSSYEQYF
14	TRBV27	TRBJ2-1	CASSLYRGRDEQFF
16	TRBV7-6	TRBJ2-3	CASSLFPAGQVGAQYF
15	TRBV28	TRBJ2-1	CASSLTPVQVNEQFF
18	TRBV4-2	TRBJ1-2	CASSQAIGTGGRGYGYTF
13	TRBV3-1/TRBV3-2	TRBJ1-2	CASSQGNTDGYTF
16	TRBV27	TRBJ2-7	CASSPRGGAGAYEQYF
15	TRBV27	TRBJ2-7	CASSWAGGVAYEQYF
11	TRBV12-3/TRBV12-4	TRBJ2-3	CASSLGNTQYF
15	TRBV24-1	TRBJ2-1	CATSDAGTGYHEQFF
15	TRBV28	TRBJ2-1	CASSFGGRGLNEQFF
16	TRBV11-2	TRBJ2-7	CASSWPTGTRGYEQYF
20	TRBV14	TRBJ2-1	CASSQTQGLAGAVSYNEQFF
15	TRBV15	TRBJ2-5	CATSRGLAGAETQYF
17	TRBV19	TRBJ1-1	CASSILPGQGLVTEAFF
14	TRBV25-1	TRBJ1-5	CASSEQGSNQPQHF
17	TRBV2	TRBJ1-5	CASSEPTNWYSNQPQHF
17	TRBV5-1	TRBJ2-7	CASSLGGGSGTSYEQYF
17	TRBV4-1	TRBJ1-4	CASSQDAKGQGYEKLFF
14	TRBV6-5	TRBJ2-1	CASRQRETDNEQFF
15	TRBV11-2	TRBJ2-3	CASSPGSPLTDTQYF
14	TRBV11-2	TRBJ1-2	CASSLGDGGYGYTF
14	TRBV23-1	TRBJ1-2	CASSQRTGGVGYTF
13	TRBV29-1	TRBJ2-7	CSVAGDRMGEQYF
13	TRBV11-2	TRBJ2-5	CASSAGHQETQYF
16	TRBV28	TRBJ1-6	CASSLWVLGNNSPLHF
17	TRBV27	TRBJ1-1	CASSFKGQGNMNTEAFF
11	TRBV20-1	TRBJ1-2	CSVKDLYGYTF
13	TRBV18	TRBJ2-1	CASPGLAGNEQFF